These 3 T cell receptor beta chains came from one sample sequenced in a study of cytomegalovirus exposure and HLA in healthy donors. The study ran its PCR with 60 Vbeta and 13 Jbeta primers. Produced via immunoSEQ multiplex PCR; TCRdb's table is partial and in-frame only. The data contain about 160,000 clones, around four fifths of them singletons. The source material was PBMCs. The receptors derive from a woman aged 25 to 39 in good health and CMV-seronegative.

Notes on this clone: The identical CDR3 is also encoded by other nucleotide sequences in the sample. This chain uses TRBV27 with TRBJ2-3; TRBD1 is a possible D gene (5 bases). This CDR3 spans 15 amino acids. V lost 2 bases, J lost 6 bases, and 15 bases lay in between. CDR1 and CDR2 from the germline V gene are MNHEY and SMNVEV (reference sequence). The chain's CDR3 is CASSLGAGFTDTQYF. The CDR3 DNA is TGTGCCAGCAGTTTAGGGGCAGGCTTCACGGATACGCAGTATTTT.

Written as DNA, the CDR3 is TGTGCCACCAGCAGACAGGGTAGCTCCTACGAGCAGTACTTC. Residues: CATSRQGSSYEQYF. The chain uses TRBV15 and TRBJ2-7, with D perhaps TRBD1 (5 bases). The V gene's germline CDR1 is LNHNV and CDR2 YYDKDF (reference sequence). The CDR3 is 14 residues long. V lost 2 bases and J 0 bases, leaving 8 bases between the germline ends.

The chain joins TRBV14 to TRBJ2-3; D gene ambiguous. The CDR3 extends over 18 amino acids. Between the trimmed V and J ends, which lost 1 base and 6 bases, there was a span of 23 bases. In germline, CDR1 is SGHDN, CDR2 FVKESK. As DNA, the CDR3 is TGTGCCAGCAGCCAAGTTAGTTTTGGCCTAGTTCGACGGGATACGCAGTATTTT. Translation gives CASSQVSFGLVRRDTQYF.